A selection of T cell receptor beta chains follows, all from one sample in a study of long-term antiretroviral therapy in people with HIV. Clones were read by immunoSEQ multiplex PCR, and TCRdb kept only the in-frame ones, dropping some. Seen here are tens of thousands of clones, about four fifths observed once, and the top ten hold about 8%. Here the sequenced sample was unsorted PBMCs, taken at the start of antiretroviral therapy. The receptors derive from a man over 45 with HIV. Each CDR3 is given with its conserved first and last residue. Fields, in order: V gene, J gene, clone size, D gene, CDR3 protein, CDR3 DNA. D genes are given only for firm matches. Clone sizes are given selectively: once, few, many, or a class where the clone is expanded.

V: TRBV27; J: TRBJ2-7; size: -; D: -; CDR3: CASSFQGGDDEQYF; DNA: TGTGCCAGCAGTTTTCAAGGCGGGGACGACGAGCAGTACTTC
V: TRBV29-1; J: TRBJ2-1; size: -; D: -; CDR3: CSVGTSLGNEQFF; DNA: TGCAGCGTAGGGACCTCGCTGGGGAATGAGCAGTTCTTC
V: TRBV18; J: TRBJ1-2; size: -; D: -; CDR3: CASSPLAAGREPYGYTF; DNA: TGTGCCAGCTCACCGCTAGCGGCCGGGAGGGAGCCCTATGGCTACACCTTC
V: TRBV5-1; J: TRBJ2-6; size: few; D: -; CDR3: CASSFAGRSGANVLTF; DNA: TGCGCCAGCAGCTTCGCAGGGCGCTCTGGGGCCAACGTCCTGACTTTC
V: TRBV7-2; J: TRBJ1-6; size: -; D: -; CDR3: CASSPLPTGAPGSPLHF; DNA: TGTGCCAGCAGCCCGCTTCCGACAGGAGCCCCCGGTTCACCCCTCCACTTT
V: TRBV10-3; J: TRBJ1-1; size: -; D: -; CDR3: CAISVGGQHTEAFF; DNA: TGTGCCATCAGTGTCGGAGGACAACACACTGAAGCTTTCTTT
V: TRBV7-2; J: TRBJ1-2; size: -; D: TRBD1; CDR3: CASSLGTGGIGYTF; DNA: TGTGCCAGCAGCTTGGGGACAGGGGGGATTGGCTACACCTTC
V: TRBV19; J: TRBJ1-1; size: -; D: TRBD1; CDR3: CASRSTRTGSSEAFF; DNA: TGTGCCAGTAGGTCGACTCGGACAGGGAGTTCAGAAGCTTTCTTT
V: TRBV28; J: TRBJ2-7; size: -; D: -; CDR3: CASRTPGQIYEQYF; DNA: TGTGCCAGCAGGACCCCAGGCCAGATCTACGAGCAGTACTTC
V: TRBV2; J: TRBJ2-1; size: -; D: TRBD2; CDR3: CASSVIAGISDEQFF; DNA: TGTGCCAGCAGTGTCATAGCGGGAATTTCAGATGAGCAGTTCTTC
V: TRBV6-5; J: TRBJ1-5; size: -; D: -; CDR3: CASSLRLGNQPQHF; DNA: TGTGCCAGCAGTTTACGACTGGGCAATCAGCCCCAGCATTTT
V: TRBV19; J: TRBJ2-7; size: -; D: -; CDR3: CASSIGAASYEQYF; DNA: TGTGCCAGTAGTATAGGGGCAGCTTCCTACGAGCAGTACTTC
V: TRBV6-5; J: TRBJ1-2; size: -; D: -; CDR3: CASRNREGYTF; DNA: TGTGCCAGCAGGAACAGGGAGGGCTACACCTTC
V: TRBV6-1; J: TRBJ1-1; size: -; D: TRBD1; CDR3: CASRTGSYTEAFF; DNA: TGTGCCAGCCGGACAGGATCTTACACTGAAGCTTTCTTT
V: TRBV29-1; J: TRBJ1-1; size: -; D: -; CDR3: CSVAGRMNTEAFF; DNA: TGCAGCGTCGCAGGACGGATGAACACTGAAGCTTTCTTT
V: TRBV5-6; J: TRBJ1-3; size: -; D: -; CDR3: CASSLGQTSGNTIYF; DNA: TGTGCCAGCAGCTTGGGGCAAACCTCTGGAAACACCATATATTTT
V: TRBV28; J: TRBJ2-2; size: -; D: TRBD1; CDR3: CASSLGTGSDTGELFF; DNA: TGTGCCAGCAGTTTAGGGACAGGGTCGGACACCGGGGAGCTGTTTTTT
V: TRBV7-2; J: TRBJ2-7; size: -; D: TRBD1; CDR3: CASSWEIQGAVGNEQYF; DNA: TGTGCCAGCAGCTGGGAAATACAGGGGGCCGTCGGTAACGAGCAGTACTTC
V: TRBV6-4; J: TRBJ2-7; size: -; D: TRBD1; CDR3: CASSSGTGSSEQYF; DNA: TGTGCCAGCAGCTCCGGGACAGGTTCCTCCGAGCAGTACTTC
V: TRBV27; J: TRBJ2-3; size: once; D: TRBD2; CDR3: CASSLAGASTDTQYF; DNA: TGTGCCAGCAGCCTAGCGGGGGCTAGCACAGATACGCAGTATTTT